What follows are 4 T cell receptor beta chains derived from one specimen sequenced in a study of shared clonotypes between healthy human individuals. Profiling relied on immunoSEQ multiplex PCR, and the TCRdb table lists in-frame clones only, not all of them. The sample holds 2.3 million or so clones; about 92% are singletons and the top ten take about 0.39%. Sequencing was carried out using naive CD4+ T cells from PBMCs. Regarding subset: CD45RA+ positively selected. The receptors here all came from a man aged 18 to 35 in good health. Some clones in this sample may be carry-over from other donors' samples.

The CDR3 region has the DNA TGTGCCAGCAGCCAATTGACAGGGGGCCTACCCTCCTACAATGAGCAGTTCTTC. Translated, it gives CASSQLTGGLPSYNEQFF. V gene TRBV14 combines with J gene TRBJ2-1; 10 nucleotides align to TRBD1. This CDR3 has 18 amino acids. V was clipped by 2 bases and J by 0 bases; unmatched bases: 7. Germline-derived CDR1 and CDR2 are SGHDN and FVKESK. The whole variable domain, remainder taken from reference TRBV14 and TRBJ2-1, is EAGVTQFPSHSVIEKGQTVTLRCDPISGHDNLYWYRRVMGKEIKFLLHFVKESKQDESGMPNNRFLAERTGGTYSTLKVQPAELEDSGVYFCASSQLTGGLPSYNEQFFGPGTRLTVL.

The genes are TRBV7-9 and TRBJ1-3; 7 positions agree with TRBD1. Trimming at V came to 2 bases and at J to 0 bases, leaving 7 bases not matched to a gene. Looked up from germline, CDR1 is SEHNR and CDR2 is FQNEAQ (reference sequence). The CDR3 contains 17 residues. Written as DNA, the CDR3 is TGTGCCAGCAGCTTATCTTCGGACAGGTTCTCTGGAAACACCATATATTTT. Translation: CASSLSSDRFSGNTIYF.

The chain recombines TRBV18 with TRBJ2-5; D is ambiguous. Deletions cut 1 base from V and 2 bases from J, with 8 bases between. This CDR3 contains 14 residues. Germline V gives CDR1 KGHSH, CDR2 LQKENI. The CDR3 coding sequence is TGTGCCAGCTCACCACAACAGCGACAAGAGACCCAGTACTTC. Protein: CASSPQQRQETQYF.

The chain employs TRBV11-2 and TRBJ2-7; a possible D gene is TRBD1 (6 bases). Germline V lookup: CDR1 SGHAT, CDR2 FQNNGV. Trimming removed 5 bases at V and 3 bases at J, with 14 bases between. This CDR3 has 14 amino acids. The CDR3 protein is CASSIGIGGYEQYF. CDR3 nucleotide sequence: TGTGCCAGCAGCATAGGTATAGGGGGCTACGAGCAGTACTTC.